The 28 T cell receptor beta chains below were found in one sample sequenced in a study of glioma-infiltrating T cells after dendritic cell vaccination. Time point defined: after dendritic cell vaccination, including at tumor progression/relapse. TCRdb's copy holds only in-frame clones and misses some; the assay was immunoSEQ multiplex PCR. This sample has some 99,000 clones; approximately 80% occur once, and the top ten carry about 5%. This specimen was blood, taken after dendritic cell vaccination. Receptors originate from a human donor with glioblastoma.

This clone appeared a few times. The chain has TRBV5-4 and TRBJ1-2; 8 bases are shared with TRBD1. This CDR3 has 14 residues. Per the germline V gene, CDR1 is SGHNT and CDR2 is YYREEE (reference sequence). The ends lost 0 bases at V and 4 bases at J; junction bases unmatched: 2. The chain's CDR3 is CASSLDRGFYGYTF. CDR3 DNA sequence: TGTGCCAGCAGCTTGGACAGGGGGTTCTATGGCTACACCTTC.

V and J are TRBV14 and TRBJ2-7; the match to TRBD2 covers 9 bases. V was clipped by 3 bases and J by 7 bases; unmatched bases: 10. Germline loops: CDR1 SGHDN, CDR2 FVKESK. The CDR3 has 15 residues. CDR3 bases: TGTGCCAGCAGCCAGGACGGAATAGCGGGAGAAGAGCAGTACTTC. Its protein product is CASSQDGIAGEEQYF.

The V call is TRBV28, the J call TRBJ2-7; D perhaps matches TRBD2 (6 bases). CDR1 MDHEN and CDR2 SYDVKM come from the germline V gene. Trimming left V 5 bases short and J 4 bases short, with 21 bases between. This CDR3 comprises 16 residues. CDR3 DNA: TGTGCCAGCAGTCCCGCTAGGGCGGCGGGATCTTACGAGCAGTACTTC. Residues: CASSPARAAGSYEQYF.

The V and J genes are TRBV27 and TRBJ2-2, with 9 bases that match TRBD1. Germline loops: CDR1 MNHEY, CDR2 SMNVEV (reference sequence). The CDR3 has 16 residues. Trimming cost V 6 bases and J 6 bases; bases outside gene matches: 11. The CDR3 loop reads CASSHRGPPNAGELFF. CDR3 bases: TGTGCCAGCAGCCACAGGGGGCCGCCTAACGCCGGGGAGCTGTTTTTT.

This clone appeared a few times. The J gene is TRBJ2-5, the V gene TRBV10-3; 7 nucleotides match TRBD2. This CDR3 contains 14 residues. The germline CDR1 and CDR2 sequences are ENHRY and SYGVKD. The V and J ends lost 10 bases and 2 bases, in that order; junction bases with no gene match: 10. The chain's CDR3 is CATGRGGGQETQYF. CDR3 nucleotides: TGTGCCACCGGAAGGGGCGGGGGTCAAGAGACCCAGTACTTC.

This clone was seen only a few times. CDR3 bases: TGCGCCAGCAGCTGGATGGGGGGAGATAATGAAAAACTGTTTTTT. Encoded protein: CASSWMGGDNEKLFF. This rearrangement joins TRBV5-1 to TRBJ1-4; D perhaps matches TRBD1 (5 bases). The CDR3 is made up of 15 amino acids. Trimming left V 3 bases short and J 4 bases short, with 13 bases between. The germline V gene has CDR1 SGHRS and CDR2 YFSETQ.

The chain is built from TRBV7-3 and TRBJ2-7; 8 bases fit TRBD1. The germline CDR1 and CDR2 sequences are SGHTA and FQGTGA. The V segment lost 1 base and the J segment 6 bases; nucleotides outside the gene matches: 2. The CDR3 runs 13 residues. CDR3 protein: CASSLITGGEQYF. The CDR3 coding sequence is TGTGCCAGCAGCTTAATTACAGGGGGCGAGCAGTACTTC.

The chain links TRBV30 to TRBJ2-2; D perhaps matches TRBD1 (5 bases). Germline CDR1 and CDR2: GTSNPN and SVGIG (reference sequence). V lost 8 bases and J 4 bases, leaving 20 bases between the germline ends. This CDR3 has 15 residues. CDR3 bases: TGTGCCAACAGGCCCCCGCTAGTCCGCACCGGGGAGCTGTTTTTT. It yields the protein CANRPPLVRTGELFF.

This clone was observed a single time. One end of the junction varies from germline; a read error may be responsible. The chain couples TRBV30 to TRBJ1-3, with a possible D match to TRBD1 (6 bases). CDR3 size: 15 residues. The germline V gene encodes CDR1 GTSNPN and CDR2 SVGIG (reference sequence). The CDR3 sequence: CVWRGGGFAGNTIYF. The CDR3 DNA sequence: TGTGTCTGGAGGGGGGGAGGGTTCGCAGGAAACACCATATATTTT.

The chain joins TRBV6-5 to TRBJ2-3; no clear D gene. The CDR3 sequence is 16 residues long. Germline V gene lookup returns CDR1 MNHEY and CDR2 SVGAGI. V was trimmed by 0 bases and J by 0 bases, leaving 10 bases between them. The CDR3 DNA follows: TGTGCCAGCAGTTACTCGAGATTCGGGAGCACAGATACGCAGTATTTT. This encodes CASSYSRFGSTDTQYF.

This chain connects TRBV15 to TRBJ2-2; 11 bases are shared with TRBD2. Germline V CDR1 and CDR2: LNHNV, YYDKDF (reference sequence). V lost 3 bases, J lost 1 base, and 1 base stayed unmatched. The CDR3 consists of 16 residues. CDR3 sequence: CATSRTSGVNTGELFF. The CDR3 DNA follows: TGTGCCACCAGCAGGACTAGCGGGGTGAACACCGGGGAGCTGTTTTTT.

The rearrangement joins TRBV5-1 to TRBJ1-2; tentative D call: TRBD1 (5 bases). Germline values: CDR1 SGHRS, CDR2 YFSETQ. Trimming took 4 bases from V and 4 from J, leaving 17 bases between them. This CDR3 has 15 residues. The CDR3 protein is CASSGVQGGVYGYTF. CDR3 DNA: TGCGCCAGCAGCGGGGTCCAGGGAGGGGTCTATGGCTACACCTTC.

The chain recombines TRBV27 with TRBJ1-1, with D possibly being TRBD1 (5 bases). This CDR3 comprises 17 residues. Trimming pared 6 bases from V and 2 bases from J, leaving 22 bases between. Per the germline V gene, CDR1 is MNHEY and CDR2 is SMNVEV (reference sequence). CDR3 region: CASSLTPQVTTNTEAFF. CDR3 DNA: TGTGCCAGCAGCCTAACCCCACAGGTTACTACAAACACTGAAGCTTTCTTT.

This clone was seen only a few times. The J gene is TRBJ2-3, the V gene TRBV7-9, with 11 bases fitting TRBD2. V trimming: 3 bases; J trimming: 0 bases; junction bases outside the gene matches: 8. CDR1 and CDR2 from the germline V gene are SEHNR and FQNEAQ (reference sequence). The CDR3 runs to 18 residues. CDR3 loop: CASSFVVTSGISTDTQYF. CDR3 coding DNA: TGTGCCAGCAGCTTTGTAGTGACTAGCGGGATTAGCACAGATACGCAGTATTTT.

V gene TRBV7-9 combines with J gene TRBJ2-5, with 10 bases identical to TRBD1. The length of the CDR3 is 15 residues. Germline-derived CDR1 and CDR2 are SEHNR and FQNEAQ (reference sequence). The trim removed 2 bases at V and 7 bases at J, leaving 7 bases unmatched. CDR3 protein: CASSLTGQGRGTQYF. CDR3 DNA: TGTGCCAGCAGCTTAACGGGACAGGGGAGGGGGACCCAGTACTTC.

The chain couples TRBV18 to TRBJ1-1, with TRBD1 as a possible D gene (5 bases). V lost 3 bases and J 7 bases, leaving 12 bases between the germline ends. Germline CDR1 and CDR2: KGHSH and LQKENI. CDR3 length: 13 residues. This chain's CDR3 is CASSPGPGVEAFF. The CDR3, as DNA: TGTGCCAGCTCACCGGGCCCGGGGGTTGAAGCTTTCTTT.

V gene TRBV5-1 combines with J gene TRBJ2-3; D perhaps matches TRBD2 (6 bases). The germline gives CDR1 SGHRS, CDR2 YFSETQ. The CDR3 length is 14 residues. Trimming took off 4 bases at V and 2 bases at J, with 11 bases between the two ends. This chain's CDR3 is CASSPGDPTDTQYF. CDR3 sequence (DNA): TGCGCCAGCAGCCCGGGGGACCCCACAGATACGCAGTATTTT.

The rearrangement uses TRBV6-1 and TRBJ1-5; D perhaps matches TRBD1 (6 bases). CDR3 length: 13 amino acids. Trimming shortened V by 5 bases and J by 6 bases, and 11 bases separated the two germline ends. CDR1 is MNHNS and CDR2 is SASEGT in the germline V gene. The CDR3 protein is CASSLDSLQPQHF. The CDR3 DNA is TGTGCCAGCAGTCTGGACAGCCTTCAGCCCCAGCATTTT.

This clone was counted a single time. The chain is built from TRBV4-1 and TRBJ2-1; 8 bases align to TRBD2. The CDR3 covers 19 residues. Germline V gene sequence: CDR1 MGHRA, CDR2 YSYEKL. Unmatched junction bases numbered 10, after V lost 0 bases and J lost 0 bases. The CDR3 here is CASSQDRASGFSSYNEQFF. The CDR3 DNA follows: TGCGCCAGCAGCCAAGATAGGGCTAGCGGGTTTAGCTCCTACAATGAGCAGTTCTTC.

The J gene is TRBJ1-2, the V gene TRBV5-1; tentatively, D is TRBD1 (5 bases). Trimming removed 0 bases from V and 5 bases from J, with 11 bases in between. The CDR3 runs to 14 residues. Germline values: CDR1 SGHRS, CDR2 YFSETQ. The CDR3 region is CASSLGGENYGYTF. For the CDR3, the DNA is TGCGCCAGCAGCTTGGGGGGGGAAAATTATGGCTACACCTTC.

The gene calls are TRBV6-5 and TRBJ1-1; D call uncertain. From germline, CDR1 is MNHEY and CDR2 SVGAGI. The CDR3 sequence is 14 residues long. Trimming removed 2 bases from V and 2 bases from J, with 9 bases in between. The CDR3 DNA is TGTGCCAGCAGTTACGGTGCGATAAACACTGAAGCTTTCTTT. It translates to CASSYGAINTEAFF.

This clone was picked up a small number of times. The rearrangement links TRBV6-5 to TRBJ1-6; D call uncertain. V dropped 0 bases and J dropped 8 bases, with 8 bases sitting between them. The CDR3 totals 14 residues. Germline CDR1 reads MNHEY; CDR2 reads SVGAGI. The CDR3 region is CASSYSPADSPLHF. In DNA, the CDR3 is TGTGCCAGCAGTTACTCCCCGGCGGATTCACCCCTCCACTTT.

V and J are TRBV19 and TRBJ2-3, with TRBD2 matching 9 bases. CDR3 size: 15 residues. CDR1 and CDR2 from the germline V gene are LNHDA and SQIVND (reference sequence). Unmatched junction bases numbered 2, after V lost 1 base and J lost 3 bases. CDR3 residues: CASSIGLAGTDTQYF. DNA of the CDR3: TGTGCCAGTAGTATAGGGCTAGCGGGGACAGATACGCAGTATTTT.

The chain is built from TRBV7-9 and TRBJ1-4; TRBD1 matches at 10 bases. Germline loops: CDR1 SEHNR, CDR2 FQNEAQ (reference sequence). J lost 6 bases, V lost 5 bases, and 9 bases had no gene match. This CDR3 has 16 amino acids. This CDR3 is CASSRHRGTGDEKLFF. CDR3 in DNA: TGTGCCAGCAGCCGTCATAGGGGGACAGGGGATGAAAAACTGTTTTTT.

This clone was picked up one time. The rearrangement uses TRBV7-9 and TRBJ2-3; D is unclear. Germline CDR1 and CDR2: SEHNR and FQNEAQ (reference sequence). The CDR3 runs 12 residues. V was trimmed by 2 bases and J by 11 bases, leaving 11 bases between them. The CDR3 loop reads CASSLNSEEQYF. DNA of the CDR3: TGTGCCAGCAGCTTAAATAGTGAGGAGCAGTATTTT. Full variable domain (outside the CDR3, taken from reference TRBV7-9 and TRBJ2-3): DTGVSQNPRHKITKRGQNVTFRCDPISEHNRLYWYRQTLGQGPEFLTYFQNEAQLEKSRLLSDRFSAERPKGSFSTLEIQRTEQGDSAMYLCASSLNSEEQYFGPGTRLTVL.

The rearrangement joins TRBV2 to TRBJ2-3, with a weak D call TRBD2 (6 bases). Germline values: CDR1 SNHLY, CDR2 FYNNEI. Trimming left V 6 bases short and J 2 bases short, with 15 bases between. CDR3 length: 15 amino acids. CDR3 sequence reads: CASRPGRGATDTQYF. In nucleotides, the CDR3 is TGTGCCAGCAGGCCCGGGAGAGGGGCCACAGATACGCAGTATTTT.

The J gene is TRBJ2-1, the V gene TRBV27; 10 positions agree with TRBD2. In germline, CDR1 is MNHEY, CDR2 SMNVEV (reference sequence). V was clipped by 6 bases and J by 3 bases; unmatched bases: 5. This CDR3 is 15 amino acids long. The chain's CDR3 is CASRLTSGNYNEQFF. CDR3 bases: TGTGCCAGCAGACTTACTAGCGGGAACTACAATGAGCAGTTCTTC.

This chain uses TRBV28 with TRBJ2-1; D is unresolved. Trimming took off 5 bases at V and 4 bases at J, with 3 bases between the two ends. Germline CDR1 and CDR2: MDHEN and SYDVKM. The CDR3 consists of 11 residues. The CDR3 sequence is CASSEYNEQFF. CDR3 nucleotide sequence: TGTGCCAGCAGTGAGTACAATGAGCAGTTCTTC.